This is a list of T cell receptor beta chains from one sample in a study of metastatic and nonmetastatic thyroid tumors. TCRdb ran MiXCR on the PCR reads. The table lists approximately 16,000 clones, approximately 13% of them singletons. The sample consisted of tumor tissue. Receptors originate from a female donor with papillary thyroid cancer or a benign thyroid nodule (not recorded which). Some clones in this sample may be carry-over from other donors' samples. The CDR3 runs from the conserved cysteine through the conserved F or W. A D gene is named only where the DNA matches it firmly. The listing skips clone size in some rows; elsewhere it reads once, few, many or a size class.

CDR3	DNA	D	V	size	J
CSGYDRDSDHYGYTF	TGCAGCGGCTATGACCGGGACAGTGATCACTATGGCTACACCTTC	TRBD1	TRBV29-1	many	TRBJ1-2
CASSPSGYSSYNSPLHF	TGTGCCAGCAGTCCGTCGGGATATAGCTCCTATAATTCACCCCTCCACTTT	.	TRBV28	many	TRBJ1-6
CASIRGGGPLGGELFF	TGTGCCAGCATTAGGGGGGGGGGGCCCCTCGGCGGGGAGCTGTTTTTT	.	TRBV6-1	many	TRBJ2-2
CASSLRGRETQYF	TGCGCCAGTAGCCTCCGGGGACGTGAGACCCAGTACTTC	.	TRBV19	.	TRBJ2-5
CASSIPGGSLRVQPQHF	TGTGCCAGTAGTATTCCTGGGGGCAGTCTCAGGGTTCAGCCCCAGCATTTT	.	TRBV19	many	TRBJ1-5
CASSAGQTYEQYF	TGTGCCAGCAGCGCCGGACAGACCTACGAGCAGTACTTC	.	TRBV6-1	few	TRBJ2-7
CASSLFKVHEQFF	TGTGCCAGCAGCTTATTTAAGGTCCATGAGCAGTTCTTC	.	TRBV7-2	many	TRBJ2-1
CASSSRSHSSTDTQYF	TGTGCCAGCAGTTCCCGGTCCCATTCTAGCACAGATACGCAGTATTTT	.	TRBV6-5	.	TRBJ2-3
CSVHDTGELFF	TGCAGCGTCCACGACACTGGGGAGCTGTTTTTT	.	TRBV29-1	medium-sized	TRBJ2-2
CASSLRPSGTDTQYF	TGTGCCAGCAGCCTAAGACCCTCTGGCACAGATACGCAGTATTTT	.	TRBV6-1	many	TRBJ2-3
CASTLVAGGNEQFF	TGTGCCAGCACCCTAGTGGCGGGAGGGAATGAGCAGTTCTTC	TRBD2	TRBV7-2	many	TRBJ2-1
CASSFAGPTYEQYF	TGTGCCAGCAGTTTTGCCGGGCCCACCTACGAGCAGTACTTC	.	TRBV12-3/TRBV12-4	many	TRBJ2-7
CASSPDRETQYF	TGTGCCAGCTCACCGGACAGAGAGACCCAGTACTTC	.	TRBV18	many	TRBJ2-5
CASSLVPGEEETQYF	TGTGCCAGCAGCTTAGTCCCGGGGGAGGAAGAGACCCAGTACTTC	.	TRBV11-2	medium-sized	TRBJ2-5
CSARPDGVLRDEKLFF	TGCAGTGCTAGACCCGACGGGGTACTCAGGGACGAAAAACTGTTTTTT	.	TRBV20-1	once	TRBJ1-4
CASSSVVGGLETQYF	TGTGCCAGCAGCTCCGTGGTTGGGGGCTTAGAGACCCAGTACTTC	.	TRBV11-2	many	TRBJ2-5
CAWSGGTNTGELFF	TGTGCCTGGAGTGGAGGAACTAACACCGGGGAGCTGTTTTTT	.	TRBV30	.	TRBJ2-2
CASSHDRGDYEQYF	TGTGCCAGCAGTCACGACAGGGGGGATTACGAGCAGTACTTC	TRBD1	TRBV6-1	many	TRBJ2-7
CASSVSGGSTDTQYF	TGTGCCAGCAGCGTAAGCGGGGGGAGCACAGATACGCAGTATTTT	TRBD2	TRBV9	many	TRBJ2-3
CASGPRGRNYGYTF	TGTGCCAGCGGCCCCAGGGGGCGCAACTATGGCTACACCTTC	TRBD1	TRBV6-2/TRBV6-3	many	TRBJ1-2
CASSGSGSGDEQFF	TGTGCCAGCAGTGGGAGCGGGAGCGGTGATGAGCAGTTCTTC	TRBD2	TRBV2	.	TRBJ2-1
CAISEDNGEKLFF	TGTGCCATCAGTGAGGACAACGGGGAAAAACTGTTTTTT	.	TRBV10-3	many	TRBJ1-4
CASSLFLGPYEQYF	TGTGCCAGCAGTTTATTTCTAGGGCCCTACGAGCAGTACTTC	.	TRBV28	many	TRBJ2-7
CASSPRTGGHEKLFF	TGTGCCAGCAGCCCAAGGACAGGGGGCCATGAAAAACTGTTTTTT	TRBD1	TRBV11-2	many	TRBJ1-4
CSARADGSPYGYTF	TGCAGTGCTAGGGCGGACGGATCTCCCTATGGCTACACCTTC	.	TRBV20-1	.	TRBJ1-2
CASSWRGNQPQHF	TGTGCCAGCAGTTGGAGGGGCAATCAGCCCCAGCATTTT	.	TRBV12-3/TRBV12-4	many	TRBJ1-5
CASSTGTAFF	TGTGCCAGCAGTACAGGGACAGCTTTCTTT	.	TRBV6-1	medium-sized	TRBJ1-1
CASSPALGNTGELFF	TGTGCCAGCAGCCCCGCACTGGGGAACACCGGGGAGCTGTTTTTT	.	TRBV5-8	many	TRBJ2-2
CASSDWAGDSPLHF	TGTGCCAGCAGTGACTGGGCAGGGGACTCACCCCTCCACTTT	.	TRBV6-1	few	TRBJ1-6
CASSFLYNTEAFF	TGTGCCAGCAGTTTTTTGTACAACACTGAAGCTTTCTTT	.	TRBV27	.	TRBJ1-1
CSARDYAGKRNTEAFF	TGCAGTGCTAGAGATTACGCAGGGAAAAGAAACACTGAAGCTTTCTTT	.	TRBV20-1	medium-sized	TRBJ1-1
CASSASGDEQYF	TGTGCCAGCAGTGCCTCGGGGGACGAGCAGTACTTC	.	TRBV12-3/TRBV12-4	.	TRBJ2-7
CATSGDREKTQYF	TGTGCCACCAGTGGGGACAGGGAGAAGACCCAGTACTTC	TRBD1	TRBV24-1	many	TRBJ2-5
CASRNSQGPQPEAFF	TGTGCCAGCAGGAATTCCCAGGGTCCTCAGCCTGAAGCTTTCTTT	.	TRBV6-2/TRBV6-3	many	TRBJ1-1
CASSLGRDSNQPQHF	TGTGCCAGCAGCTTAGGACGGGATAGCAATCAGCCCCAGCATTTT	.	TRBV11-2	many	TRBJ1-5
CATSDVPPKNEQFF	TGTGCCACCAGTGACGTACCCCCGAAAAATGAGCAGTTCTTC	.	TRBV24-1	many	TRBJ2-1
CASSQGTGDTEAFF	TGTGCCAGCAGCCAAGGGACAGGGGACACTGAAGCTTTCTTT	TRBD1	TRBV3-1	many	TRBJ1-1
CASSDRVAENTEAFF	TGTGCCAGCAGCGACAGGGTTGCGGAGAACACTGAAGCTTTCTTT	TRBD1	TRBV4-2	medium-sized	TRBJ1-1
CASSTVGWGETQYF	TGTGCCAGCAGCACCGTCGGGTGGGGAGAGACCCAGTACTTC	.	TRBV11-2	once	TRBJ2-5
CSARDLDSSYEQYF	TGCAGTGCTAGAGATCTAGACAGCTCCTACGAGCAGTACTTC	.	TRBV20-1	many	TRBJ2-7
CSAERLAGGYNEQFF	TGCAGTGCTGAAAGACTAGCGGGGGGGTACAATGAGCAGTTCTTC	TRBD2	TRBV20-1	many	TRBJ2-1
CASSLQREGLGTQYF	TGCGCCAGCAGCTTGCAGCGGGAGGGCCTTGGGACCCAGTACTTC	TRBD2	TRBV5-1	once	TRBJ2-5
CASSSFSSEHEQYF	TGTGCCAGCAGTTCCTTCTCTAGCGAGCACGAGCAGTACTTC	.	TRBV12-3/TRBV12-4	many	TRBJ2-7
CASSWDRAYQETQYF	TGTGCCAGCAGTTGGGACAGGGCGTACCAAGAGACCCAGTACTTC	TRBD1	TRBV28	.	TRBJ2-5
CASSLDLGMNTEAFF	TGCGCCAGCAGCTTGGATCTCGGGATGAACACTGAAGCTTTCTTT	.	TRBV5-1	.	TRBJ1-1
CASSSFQGRGSEQYF	TGTGCCAGCAGTTCGTTCCAGGGCAGGGGTAGCGAGCAGTACTTC	.	TRBV27	many	TRBJ2-7
CASRAGTGANNEQFF	TGCGCCAGCAGAGCCGGGACAGGGGCCAACAATGAGCAGTTCTTC	TRBD1	TRBV10-2	few	TRBJ2-1
CASSQGLLAGIWDTQYF	TGTGCCAGCAGTCAGGGCCTACTAGCGGGAATTTGGGATACGCAGTATTTT	TRBD2	TRBV6-2/TRBV6-3	.	TRBJ2-3
CASGRVQETQYF	TGTGCCAGCGGCCGGGTCCAAGAGACCCAGTACTTC	.	TRBV6-1	many	TRBJ2-5
CASNRGINPDTQYF	TGTGCCAGCAATCGGGGTATTAATCCGGATACGCAGTATTTT	.	TRBV5-8	many	TRBJ2-3
CSARDANSYEQYF	TGCAGTGCTAGAGATGCCAACTCCTACGAGCAGTACTTC	.	TRBV20-1	.	TRBJ2-7
CASSLLVELFF	TGTGCCAGCAGCTTACTCGTGGAGCTGTTTTTT	.	TRBV7-6	.	TRBJ2-2
CASSFGTGFVEQYF	TGTGCCAGCAGCTTCGGGACAGGGTTTGTTGAGCAGTACTTC	TRBD1	TRBV11-1	.	TRBJ2-7
CASSPLDRGTYEQYF	TGTGCCAGCAGCCCTTTGGACAGGGGCACCTACGAGCAGTACTTC	TRBD1	TRBV7-9	many	TRBJ2-7
CASSRTVEGNYGYTF	TGTGCCAGCAGCCGAACCGTGGAGGGGAACTATGGCTACACCTTC	.	TRBV7-9	many	TRBJ1-2